The 2 T cell receptor beta chains in this list originate from one sample, sequenced in a study of T cell repertoires in aging, cancer and after chemotherapy. Amplification of TCR beta used genomic DNA extracted from peripheral blood. Multiplex touch-down PCR with TRB-A/B primers amplified rearranged V-D-J TRB sequences. TCRdb called the multiplex PCR reads again in MiXCR, with one record for every CDR3 protein. The sample comprises about 3,000 distinct CDR3 sequences, less than 35% of which are singletons, and 9.8% rests with the top ten. Sequencing was performed on blood. The receptors come from a human donor with a solid tumor.

This chain joins TRBV20-1 and TRBJ1-5; D may be TRBD1 (5 bases). V was shortened by 7 bases and J by 4 bases, with 14 bases between the two germline ends. The CDR3 length is 13 residues. The V gene's germline CDR1 is DFQATT and CDR2 SNEGSKA (reference sequence). The CDR3 bases are TGCAGTGTGGTGCAGGGTTGGAATCAGCCCCAGCATTTT. It encodes CSVVQGWNQPQHF.

Only a few counts were recorded for this clonotype. The chain carries TRBV19 and TRBJ2-1, with D perhaps matching TRBD2 (6 bases). Trimming took 0 bases from V and 8 from J, leaving 14 bases between them. CDR1 is LNHDA, CDR2 SQIVND, per germline (reference sequence). The CDR3 totals 15 residues. The CDR3 here is CASSIDLAGRYEQFF. The CDR3 region has the DNA TGTGCCAGTAGTATAGATCTGGCAGGGAGGTATGAGCAGTTCTTC.